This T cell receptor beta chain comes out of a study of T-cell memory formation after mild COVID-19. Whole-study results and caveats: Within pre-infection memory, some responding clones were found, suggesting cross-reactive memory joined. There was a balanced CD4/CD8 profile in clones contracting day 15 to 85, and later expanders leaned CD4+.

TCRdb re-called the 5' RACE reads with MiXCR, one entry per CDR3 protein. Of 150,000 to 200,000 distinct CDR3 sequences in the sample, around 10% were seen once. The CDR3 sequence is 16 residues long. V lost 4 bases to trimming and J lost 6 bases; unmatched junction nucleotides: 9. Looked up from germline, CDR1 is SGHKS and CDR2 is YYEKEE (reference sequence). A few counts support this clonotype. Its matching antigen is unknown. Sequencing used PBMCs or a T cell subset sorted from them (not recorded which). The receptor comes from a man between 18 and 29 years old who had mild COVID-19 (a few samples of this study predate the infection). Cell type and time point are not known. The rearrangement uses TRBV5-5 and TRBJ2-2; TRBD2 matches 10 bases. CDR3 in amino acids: CASSMSGGATPGELFF. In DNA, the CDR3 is TGTGCCAGCAGCATGAGCGGGGGGGCCACCCCCGGGGAGCTGTTTTTT.